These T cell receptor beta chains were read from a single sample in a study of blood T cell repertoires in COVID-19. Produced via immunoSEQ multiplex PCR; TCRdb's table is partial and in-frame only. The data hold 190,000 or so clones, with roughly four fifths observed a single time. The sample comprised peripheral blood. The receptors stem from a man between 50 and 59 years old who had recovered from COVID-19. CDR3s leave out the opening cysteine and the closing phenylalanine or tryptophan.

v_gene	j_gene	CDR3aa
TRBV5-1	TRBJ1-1	ASSSGTGWQSAEAF
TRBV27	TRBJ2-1	ASSLSLAGAGNEQF
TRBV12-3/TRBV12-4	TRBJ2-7	ASSLTSGRQY
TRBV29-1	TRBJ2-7	SVKGQPSMSSLREQY
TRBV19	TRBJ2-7	ASMGDSYEQY
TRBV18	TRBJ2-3	ASQLLADTDTQY
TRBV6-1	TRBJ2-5	ASSEALRGQGARETQY
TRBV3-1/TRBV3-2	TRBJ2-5	ASSPPRQIHWGGGETQY
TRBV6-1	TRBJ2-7	ASSDLYEQY
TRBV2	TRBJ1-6	ASSDQGASPLH
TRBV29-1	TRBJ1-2	SVGEASRSYGYT
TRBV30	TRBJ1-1	AWSRDRVDTEAF
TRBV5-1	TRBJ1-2	ASSTTGLYGYT
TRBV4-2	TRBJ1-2	ASSQGAGLNYGYT
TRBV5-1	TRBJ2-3	ASSLYGTSGTDTQY
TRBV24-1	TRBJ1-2	ATAPGYEGGGYT
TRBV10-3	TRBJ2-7	AISEWEEGYEQY